The 29 T cell receptor beta chains below come from one sample, sequenced in a study of cytomegalovirus exposure and HLA in healthy donors. Sequenced by immunoSEQ multiplex PCR; TCRdb stores in-frame clones only, minus some. The sample records approximately 160,000 clones, 75% to 95% being singletons. The sample consisted of PBMCs. Receptors were obtained from a woman aged 18 to 35 in good health and CMV-seropositive.

The chain employs TRBV28 and TRBJ1-2, with TRBD1 identical over 8 bases. Germline CDR1 and CDR2: MDHEN and SYDVKM. The CDR3 consists of 14 residues. Trimming cost V 2 bases and J 4 bases; bases outside gene matches: 3. The CDR3: CASSLGQGLYGYTF. CDR3 bases: TGTGCCAGCAGTTTAGGACAGGGCCTCTATGGCTACACCTTC.

J is TRBJ1-1 and V is TRBV14; D remains ambiguous. This CDR3 region has 15 residues. Trimming removed 4 bases at V and 0 bases at J, with 12 bases between. Germline V gives CDR1 SGHDN, CDR2 FVKESK. CDR3 protein: CASSRYGDLNTEAFF. The CDR3 DNA is TGTGCCAGCAGCCGATACGGAGATTTGAACACTGAAGCTTTCTTT.

The rearrangement links TRBV7-2 to TRBJ2-1; 7 bases are a match to TRBD2. Germline CDR1 reads SGHTA; CDR2 reads FQGNSA. The CDR3 runs to 17 residues. With 2 bases clipped from V and 7 bases from J, the junction kept 14 bases outside the gene matches. CDR3 in DNA: TGTGCCAGCAGCTTAAAGTTCCGAGCGGGAAAAGAGAATGAGCAGTTCTTC. This encodes CASSLKFRAGKENEQFF.

This clone has only one observation. The V and J genes are TRBV7-9 and TRBJ2-3, with D hard to call. This CDR3 contains 17 residues. Germline assignment: CDR1 SEHNR and CDR2 FQNEAQ (reference sequence). Trimming removed 1 base from V and 1 base from J, with 15 bases in between. The CDR3 nucleotides are TGTGCCAGCAGCTTAGGACGGGTCAAAGAGGGCACAGATACGCAGTATTTT. The encoded protein is CASSLGRVKEGTDTQYF.

This chain links TRBV5-4 with TRBJ1-2, with D uncertain. The V gene lost 2 bases and the J gene lost 4 bases, with 12 bases spanning the gap. CDR1 is SGHNT, CDR2 YYREEE, per germline (reference sequence). This CDR3 contains 14 residues. CDR3 nucleotides: TGTGCCAGCAGCTTACCTCAGGAACTCTATGGCTACACCTTC. It codes for CASSLPQELYGYTF.

This clone was counted a single time. The chain uses TRBV14 and TRBJ2-7; perhaps TRBD1 as D (6 bases). From germline, CDR1 is SGHDN and CDR2 FVKESK. Trimming left V 3 bases short and J 0 bases short, with 12 bases between. The CDR3 runs 15 residues. CDR3 DNA: TGTGCCAGCAGCCAGGGAACAGGGATCTCCTACGAGCAGTACTTC. Protein sequence: CASSQGTGISYEQYF. Combining the CDR3 with reference TRBV14 and TRBJ2-7 gives the whole variable domain EAGVTQFPSHSVIEKGQTVTLRCDPISGHDNLYWYRRVMGKEIKFLLHFVKESKQDESGMPNNRFLAERTGGTYSTLKVQPAELEDSGVYFCASSQGTGISYEQYFGPGTRLTVT.

The chain uses TRBV28 and TRBJ2-7, with 13 bases identical to TRBD2. J lost 4 bases, V lost 7 bases, and 7 bases had no gene match. Germline-derived CDR1 and CDR2 are MDHEN and SYDVKM. The CDR3 extends over 15 amino acids. As DNA, the CDR3 is TGTGCCAGCATTGAAACTAGCGGGAGGGCTTACGAGCAGTACTTC. Translating it yields CASIETSGRAYEQYF. Variable domain in full (rest from reference TRBV28 and TRBJ2-7): DVKVTQSSRYLVKRTGEKVFLECVQDMDHENMFWYRQDPGLGLRLIYFSYDVKMKEKGDIPEGYSVSREKKERFSLILESASTNQTSMYLCASIETSGRAYEQYFGPGTRLTVT.

This rearrangement joins TRBV28 to TRBJ2-1; a weak D match, TRBD1 (6 bases). The CDR3 totals 12 residues. Germline V gene data show CDR1 as MDHEN and CDR2 as SYDVKM. The V end was cut by 9 bases, the J end by 6 bases, with 12 bases between. CDR3 amino acids: CASSWTVNEQFF. The CDR3 DNA sequence: TGTGCCAGTAGCTGGACAGTCAATGAGCAGTTCTTC.

This clone was detected only once. This chain connects TRBV11-3 to TRBJ2-7; a weak D match, TRBD1 (5 bases). The germline CDR1 and CDR2 sequences are SGHNT and YENEEA. Trimming cost V 1 base and J 1 base, with 11 bases left between them. The CDR3 length is 15 residues. CDR3 region: CASSLAQGESYEQYF. CDR3 nucleotide sequence: TGTGCCAGCAGCTTAGCGCAAGGGGAATCCTACGAGCAGTACTTC.

V usage is TRBV19 and J usage is TRBJ1-5, with 9 bases fitting TRBD1. Germline V gives CDR1 LNHDA, CDR2 SQIVND (reference sequence). The CDR3 consists of 16 residues. V dropped 5 bases and J dropped 3; count of bases not matched to a gene: 8. CDR3 nucleotide sequence: TGTGCCAGTAGTGAGAGGGGACAGGGTAACAATCAGCCCCAGCATTTT. Amino acid sequence: CASSERGQGNNQPQHF.

This sequence joins TRBV18 and TRBJ1-1; TRBD1 aligns across 10 bases. CDR1 and CDR2 (germline): KGHSH, LQKENI. J lost 4 bases, V lost 2 bases, and 13 bases had no gene match. The CDR3 has 18 amino acids. The DNA of the CDR3 is TGTGCCAGCTCACCAGATATAGACAGGGGGCGAGGAGGCACTGAAGCTTTCTTT. Amino acids: CASSPDIDRGRGGTEAFF.

The genes are TRBV5-4 and TRBJ2-1, with D perhaps matching TRBD2 (5 bases). CDR3 length equals 15 residues. V was clipped by 3 bases and J by 7 bases, with 17 bases between them. The V gene's germline CDR1 is SGHNT and CDR2 YYREEE (reference sequence). The CDR3 region is CASSYLAGRGNEQFF. Written as DNA, the CDR3 is TGTGCCAGCAGCTATCTAGCTGGGAGAGGGAATGAGCAGTTCTTC.

V gene TRBV5-6 combines with J gene TRBJ2-5; D possibly corresponds to TRBD1 (5 bases). CDR1 SGHDT and CDR2 YYEEEE come from the germline V gene. The length of the CDR3 is 15 residues. Trimming took 4 bases from V and 1 from J, leaving 14 bases between them. The CDR3 DNA is TGTGCCAGCAGCGACCCGACAGAGTCCCAAGAGACCCAGTACTTC. The encoded protein is CASSDPTESQETQYF.

The genes are TRBV7-6 and TRBJ1-2; D is unresolved. Trimming pared 1 base from V and 7 bases from J, leaving 16 bases between. The germline V gene has CDR1 SGHVS and CDR2 FNYEAQ. This CDR3 is built from 15 residues. The CDR3 loop is CASSLGSTGESGYTF. DNA for the CDR3: TGTGCCAGCAGCTTAGGCTCAACCGGGGAAAGTGGCTACACCTTC.

This chain's CDR3 is CASSPDRVGNTIYF. CDR3 sequence (DNA): TGTGCCAGCAGCCCGGACAGGGTTGGAAACACCATATATTTT. The chain couples TRBV2 to TRBJ1-3; 8 bases are a match to TRBD1. Germline-derived CDR1 and CDR2 are SNHLY and FYNNEI. CDR3 size: 14 residues. Trimming removed 6 bases from V and 3 bases from J; junction bases left unmatched: 4.

The rearrangement joins TRBV7-3 to TRBJ2-2, with D unresolved. Trimming took off 8 bases at V and 6 bases at J, with 16 bases between the two ends. This CDR3 contains 14 residues. Per the germline V gene, CDR1 is SGHTA and CDR2 is FQGTGA. Here the CDR3 reads CASQLLPPPGELFF. The CDR3 nucleotides read TGTGCCAGCCAACTCCTGCCACCTCCCGGGGAGCTGTTTTTT.

The chain couples TRBV27 to TRBJ2-2; D gene uncertain. CDR3 length equals 15 residues. V lost 3 bases to trimming and J lost 1 base, with 9 bases between them. CDR1 is MNHEY, CDR2 SMNVEV, per germline (reference sequence). This CDR3 is CASSLRIENTGELFF. CDR3 DNA: TGTGCCAGCAGTTTGAGGATTGAGAACACCGGGGAGCTGTTTTTT.

The chain recombines TRBV29-1 with TRBJ2-7, with 8 bases fitting TRBD1. CDR3 size: 12 residues. The germline V gene has CDR1 SQVTM and CDR2 ANQGSEA. After removal of 4 bases from V and 6 bases from J, the junction contained 5 bases not matched to a gene. The CDR3 sequence is CSVVGDRTEQYF. DNA of the CDR3: TGCAGCGTTGTCGGGGACAGGACCGAGCAGTACTTC.

This clone was seen once. This sequence joins TRBV15 and TRBJ2-7; a possible D gene is TRBD2 (5 bases). CDR1 LNHNV and CDR2 YYDKDF come from the germline V gene (reference sequence). CDR3 length equals 16 residues. Trimming stripped 0 bases from V and 2 bases from J, with 14 bases between. The CDR3 spells CATSRERSSVAYEQYF. The CDR3 region has the DNA TGTGCCACCAGCAGAGAGCGGAGTAGCGTAGCCTACGAGCAGTACTTC.

A single count supports this clone. V gene TRBV6-1 combines with J gene TRBJ2-7; a possible D gene is TRBD2 (6 bases). The CDR3 contains 14 residues. Germline CDR1 MNHNS, CDR2 SASEGT. The germline V and J ends were trimmed by 6 bases and 4 bases, with 16 bases remaining between them. The CDR3 loop reads CASSLASFQYEQYF. The CDR3 DNA reads as TGTGCCAGCAGCCTAGCGTCCTTCCAGTACGAGCAGTACTTC.

In DNA form, the CDR3 reads TGTGCCAGCAGCCATAGGCCGGGCACCGGGGAGCTGTTTTTT. Its protein is CASSHRPGTGELFF. The J gene is TRBJ2-2, the V gene TRBV28, with D hard to call. Germline loops: CDR1 MDHEN, CDR2 SYDVKM. Deletions cut 6 bases from V and 4 bases from J, with 12 bases between. The CDR3 loop spans 14 amino acids.

The chain is built from TRBV6-5 and TRBJ2-1, with 12 bases lining up with TRBD2. From germline, CDR1 is MNHEY and CDR2 SVGAGI. This CDR3 region has 15 residues. J gave up 9 bases and V 6 bases, and 9 bases lay outside the gene matches. The CDR3 reads CASRRTSGTSGEQFF. The CDR3 region has the DNA TGTGCCAGCAGAAGGACTAGCGGGACTTCGGGTGAGCAGTTCTTC.

Only one count was recorded for this clone. This chain joins TRBV27 and TRBJ2-7, with 8 positions matching TRBD1. The CDR3 totals 15 residues. V shed 5 bases and J 7 bases; nucleotides not matched to a gene: 13. CDR1 and CDR2 from the germline V gene are MNHEY and SMNVEV (reference sequence). The DNA of the CDR3 is TGTGCCAGCAGTGGACCCCGACAGGGGCCTGGGGAGCAGTACTTC. Translating gives CASSGPRQGPGEQYF.

The chain combines TRBV27 with TRBJ2-7; maybe TRBD2 (7 bases). In germline, CDR1 is MNHEY, CDR2 SMNVEV (reference sequence). V lost 6 bases and J lost 3, with 12 bases in between. CDR3 length: 13 residues. DNA for the CDR3: TGTGCCAGCAGGAGAGCGGGACACTACGAGCAGTACTTC. It codes for CASRRAGHYEQYF.

The rearrangement links TRBV5-6 to TRBJ2-7, with 8 bases identical to TRBD1. Looked up from germline, CDR1 is SGHDT and CDR2 is YYEEEE. The CDR3 is 13 amino acids. J gave up 7 bases and V 5 bases, and 8 bases lay outside the gene matches. The CDR3 reads CASRQTGDREQYF. The CDR3 nucleotides are TGTGCCAGCAGGCAGACAGGGGACCGGGAGCAGTACTTC.

The rearrangement links TRBV7-8 to TRBJ2-1; D call uncertain. The CDR3 consists of 13 residues. V was trimmed by 1 base and J by 11 bases, leaving 12 bases between them. Germline lookup yields CDR1 SGHVS and CDR2 FQNEAQ. The CDR3 DNA is TGTGCCAGCAGCTTAGTGATTGCTTCTAAGCAGTTCTTC. Protein: CASSLVIASKQFF.

V is TRBV19 and J is TRBJ1-2, with D maybe TRBD1 (6 bases). V dropped 7 bases and J dropped 4 bases, with 16 bases sitting between them. The CDR3 has 14 residues. Germline V CDR1 and CDR2: LNHDA, SQIVND (reference sequence). The CDR3 here is CASTFTGLGYGYTF. CDR3 sequence (DNA): TGTGCCAGTACCTTTACAGGGCTGGGCTATGGCTACACCTTC. The complete variable domain, with remaining parts taken from reference TRBV19 and TRBJ1-2, reads DGGITQSPKYLFRKEGQNVTLSCEQNLNHDAMYWYRQDPGQGLRLIYYSQIVNDFQKGDIAEGYSVSREKKESFPLTVTSAQKNPTAFYLCASTFTGLGYGYTFGSGTRLTVV.

The V gene is TRBV28, the J gene TRBJ2-7; D remains unclear. V lost 4 bases and J 2 bases, leaving 6 bases between the germline ends. The germline gives CDR1 MDHEN, CDR2 SYDVKM. The length of the CDR3 is 12 residues. CDR3 sequence: CASSSRPYEQYF. For the CDR3, the DNA is TGTGCCAGCAGTTCGCGTCCCTACGAGCAGTACTTC.

This clone was detected only a few times. Germline is not matched at one junction end, which may reflect a read error. The chain combines TRBV18 with TRBJ2-7, with D unclear. Germline loops: CDR1 KGHSH, CDR2 LQKENI. There are 11 residues in the CDR3. The CDR3 bases are TGTGCCAGCTCCTCCTCCGACGAGCAGTACTTC. Translated, it gives CASSSSDEQYF.